A selection of T cell receptor beta chains follows, all from one sample in a study of graft-versus-host responses after intestinal transplantation. Only in-frame clones appear in the TCRdb table, and some are missing; sequencing was by immunoSEQ multiplex PCR. The sample lists fewer than 20,000 clones, roughly 80% seen once, with about 18% in the top ten. Material: ileum tissue, obtained approximately 110 days after intestinal transplant. Receptors were obtained from a human patient who received an intestinal transplant, so some T cells may come from the graft donor. The CDR3 runs from the conserved cysteine through the conserved F or W. The order of the fields is D gene, clone size, V gene, CDR3 length, J gene, CDR3 DNA, CDR3 protein. The D gene is left open where the match is weak. Clone size is stated in some rows and not others, as once, few, many or a class when expanded.

d_call: TRBD2
clone_size: -
v_call: TRBV5-1
cdr3_length: 19
j_call: TRBJ2-7
cdr3_nt: TGCGCCAGCAGATTAAGGACTAGCGGCTCCTTCACTCCTTCCTACGAGCAGTACTTC
cdr3_aa: CASRLRTSGSFTPSYEQYF

d_call: -
clone_size: -
v_call: TRBV27
cdr3_length: 14
j_call: TRBJ1-6
cdr3_nt: TGTGCCAGCAGTTTTTTTCCCGCCCCCTCACCCCTCCACTTT
cdr3_aa: CASSFFPAPSPLHF

d_call: TRBD2
clone_size: few
v_call: TRBV4-2
cdr3_length: 16
j_call: TRBJ2-7
cdr3_nt: TGTGCCAGCAGTCACCAAGAAGAACTAGCGAGCGGCGAGCAGTACTTC
cdr3_aa: CASSHQEELASGEQYF

d_call: -
clone_size: -
v_call: TRBV25-1
cdr3_length: 12
j_call: TRBJ2-7
cdr3_nt: TGTGCCAGCAGTGAATTTCCCTACGAGCAGTACTTC
cdr3_aa: CASSEFPYEQYF

d_call: TRBD1
clone_size: -
v_call: TRBV2
cdr3_length: 17
j_call: TRBJ1-1
cdr3_nt: TGTGCCAGCAGTGAAGTCAACCTCGGGACAGCTAACACTGAAGCTTTCTTT
cdr3_aa: CASSEVNLGTANTEAFF

d_call: -
clone_size: -
v_call: TRBV5-1
cdr3_length: 13
j_call: TRBJ2-5
cdr3_nt: TGCGCCAGCAGCTTGGAGGGCGGAGAGACCCAGTACTTC
cdr3_aa: CASSLEGGETQYF

d_call: -
clone_size: -
v_call: TRBV6-7
cdr3_length: 14
j_call: TRBJ1-1
cdr3_nt: TGTGCCAGCAGTTACAAGGAGGGGAGCACTGAAGCTTTCTTT
cdr3_aa: CASSYKEGSTEAFF

d_call: TRBD2
clone_size: -
v_call: TRBV5-1
cdr3_length: 19
j_call: TRBJ2-2
cdr3_nt: TGCGCCAGCAGCTTGGAGGGCGGCTTGAGACTAGCGTTTCCCGGGGAGCTGTTTTTT
cdr3_aa: CASSLEGGLRLAFPGELFF

d_call: -
clone_size: -
v_call: TRBV11-1
cdr3_length: 11
j_call: TRBJ2-1
cdr3_nt: TGTGCCAGCCGAACTGAAGGAGATCAGTTCTTC
cdr3_aa: CASRTEGDQFF

d_call: TRBD1
clone_size: once
v_call: TRBV13
cdr3_length: 14
j_call: TRBJ2-7
cdr3_nt: TGTGCCAGCAGCTTCGGGACAGGGTCCTACGAGCAGTACTTC
cdr3_aa: CASSFGTGSYEQYF

d_call: -
clone_size: -
v_call: TRBV6-5
cdr3_length: 15
j_call: TRBJ1-3
cdr3_nt: TGTGCCAGCAGTTACGGGGCATCGTCTGGAAACACCATATATTTT
cdr3_aa: CASSYGASSGNTIYF

d_call: -
clone_size: -
v_call: TRBV5-1
cdr3_length: 16
j_call: TRBJ2-1
cdr3_nt: TGCGCCAGCAGCTCGGGACTCCGGGGTTCCTACAATGAGCAGTTCTTC
cdr3_aa: CASSSGLRGSYNEQFF

d_call: TRBD2
clone_size: -
v_call: TRBV4-2
cdr3_length: 21
j_call: TRBJ2-7
cdr3_nt: TGTGCCAGCAGCCCCCGAAACCCCCGAGGTATGCCAGCGGGAAGGGACTACGAGCAGTACTTC
cdr3_aa: CASSPRNPRGMPAGRDYEQYF

d_call: -
clone_size: once
v_call: TRBV18
cdr3_length: 16
j_call: TRBJ1-5
cdr3_nt: TGTGCCAGCTCACCGATGAAGGCTGATAGCAATCAGCCCCAGCATTTT
cdr3_aa: CASSPMKADSNQPQHF

d_call: TRBD1
clone_size: -
v_call: TRBV19
cdr3_length: 14
j_call: TRBJ2-7
cdr3_nt: TGTGCCAGTAGCGGGGGGACAGGGGTTGGTGAGCAGTACTTC
cdr3_aa: CASSGGTGVGEQYF

d_call: -
clone_size: -
v_call: TRBV10-1
cdr3_length: 13
j_call: TRBJ2-1
cdr3_nt: TGCGCCAGCAGTAAAAGGAGATACAATGAGCAGTTCTTC
cdr3_aa: CASSKRRYNEQFF

d_call: TRBD1
clone_size: -
v_call: TRBV11-3
cdr3_length: 14
j_call: TRBJ2-3
cdr3_nt: TGTGCCAGCAGCTTCGACAGGGGCACAGATACGCAGTATTTT
cdr3_aa: CASSFDRGTDTQYF

d_call: -
clone_size: -
v_call: TRBV9
cdr3_length: 13
j_call: TRBJ1-2
cdr3_nt: TGTGCCAGCAGCGGGGGCCGAGACTATGGCTACACCTTC
cdr3_aa: CASSGGRDYGYTF

d_call: -
clone_size: -
v_call: TRBV7-9
cdr3_length: 13
j_call: TRBJ2-3
cdr3_nt: TGTGCCAGCAGCCATGCTGGCACAGATACGCAGTATTTT
cdr3_aa: CASSHAGTDTQYF

d_call: TRBD1
clone_size: -
v_call: TRBV6-1
cdr3_length: 15
j_call: TRBJ2-7
cdr3_nt: TGTGCCAGCAGTGACCCCGGACAGGGGGTCTACGAGCAGTACTTC
cdr3_aa: CASSDPGQGVYEQYF

d_call: TRBD2
clone_size: -
v_call: TRBV28
cdr3_length: 13
j_call: TRBJ2-1
cdr3_nt: TGTGCCAGCAGTTTTCTAGCGGGAGATGAGCAGTTCTTC
cdr3_aa: CASSFLAGDEQFF

d_call: -
clone_size: -
v_call: TRBV15
cdr3_length: 11
j_call: TRBJ1-5
cdr3_nt: TGTGCCACCAGCAGAGTCCCTCCCCAGCATTTT
cdr3_aa: CATSRVPPQHF

d_call: -
clone_size: -
v_call: TRBV27
cdr3_length: 15
j_call: TRBJ2-1
cdr3_nt: TGTGCCAGCAGTCAACTCGGAGTAGTCGTCTATGAGCAGTTCTTC
cdr3_aa: CASSQLGVVVYEQFF

d_call: -
clone_size: once
v_call: TRBV27
cdr3_length: 15
j_call: TRBJ1-2
cdr3_nt: TGTGCCAGCAGTCCGGGGGTTGGGAGGAACTATGGCTACACCTTC
cdr3_aa: CASSPGVGRNYGYTF